These 20 T cell receptor beta chains originate from one sample sequenced in a study of T cell repertoires in cytomegalovirus infection. TCRdb passed the reads through MiXCR, listing each CDR3 protein once. In the table there are around 900,000 distinct CDR3 sequences, 25% to 40% of which are singletons. No antigen is known for these receptors. This specimen was cultured CD8+ T cells from PBMCs, taken from culture after CMV antigen stimulation. Receptor source: a human donor in good health (CMV status not recorded). Some clones in this sample may be carry-over from other donors' samples.

Only a few counts were recorded for this clonotype. The chain combines TRBV12-3 or TRBV12-4 with TRBJ1-2; 10 positions match TRBD1. There are 14 residues in the CDR3. The ends lost 10 bases at V and 4 bases at J; junction bases unmatched: 9. The CDR3: CATRDRGVGYGYTF. The CDR3 region has the DNA TGTGCCACCCGGGACAGGGGTGTTGGCTATGGCTACACCTTC.

This clonotype was picked up a small number of times. This chain connects TRBV15 to TRBJ2-1, with D perhaps matching TRBD1 (6 bases). Trimming pared 9 bases from V and 3 bases from J, leaving 18 bases between. The CDR3 has 15 residues. Germline CDR1 and CDR2: LNHNV and YYDKDF (reference sequence). Here the CDR3 DNA reads TGTGCCACTACTAAACCAGGGACAAACTACAATGAGCAGTTCTTC. This gives the protein CATTKPGTNYNEQFF. Based on the CDR3 plus reference TRBV15 and TRBJ2-1, the full variable domain is DAMVIQNPRYQVTQFGKPVTLSCSQTLNHNVMYWYQQKSSQAPKLLFHYYDKDFNNEADTPDNFQSRRPNTSFCFLDIRSPGLGDTAMYLCATTKPGTNYNEQFFGPGTRLTVL.

V usage is TRBV5-6 and J usage is TRBJ2-7; TRBD1 might be the D (6 bases). Looked up from germline, CDR1 is SGHDT and CDR2 is YYEEEE. Trimming removed 5 bases at V and 2 bases at J, with 17 bases between. This CDR3 comprises 15 residues. The CDR3 sequence is CASSPPGHQAYEQYF. DNA for the CDR3: TGTGCCAGCAGTCCACCGGGACATCAAGCCTACGAGCAGTACTTC.

CDR3 residues: CANRSGQGPDTQYF. CDR3 coding DNA: TGTGCCAACAGGTCAGGTCAAGGCCCCGATACGCAGTATTTT. V gene TRBV7-8 combines with J gene TRBJ2-3; maybe TRBD1 (5 bases). Germline V lookup: CDR1 SGHVS, CDR2 FQNEAQ. The CDR3 is 14 residues long. V lost 10 bases and J 6 bases, leaving 20 bases between the germline ends.

With regard to this clonotype: A read error may produce the germline difference seen at one junction end. The chain couples TRBV7-2 to TRBJ1-5, with D hard to call. This CDR3 comprises 15 residues. The germline V gene encodes CDR1 SGHTA and CDR2 FQGNSA. CDR3 sequence: CANSSIGQSNQPQHF. In nucleotides, the CDR3 is TGTGCCAACAGCTCCATAGGCCAAAGCAATCAGCCCCAGCATTTT.

The CDR3 reads CASAPMGSYEQYF. The CDR3 bases are TGCGCCAGTGCACCAATGGGCTCCTACGAGCAGTACTTC. The chain couples TRBV5-1 to TRBJ2-7; D is unclear. This CDR3 contains 13 residues. Germline V gene data show CDR1 as SGHRS and CDR2 as YFSETQ. V lost 8 bases and J 0 bases, leaving 12 bases between the germline ends.

The genes are TRBV7-9 and TRBJ2-7; tentatively, D is TRBD1 or TRBD2 (5 bases each). Germline CDR1 is SEHNR and CDR2 is FQNEAQ (reference sequence). The CDR3 has 15 amino acids. With 1 base removed from V and 6 bases from J, the gap between germline ends came to 16 bases. The CDR3 protein is CASSLGGMSSLEQYV. CDR3 coding DNA: TGTGCCAGCAGCTTAGGGGGGATGTCCTCCCTCGAGCAGTACGTC.

This clonotype was seen repeatedly, ten times or more. The chain uses TRBV12-3 or TRBV12-4 and TRBJ1-2; D is uncertain. Deletions cut 5 bases from V and 2 bases from J, with 3 bases between. This CDR3 is 11 amino acids long. The CDR3 protein is CASSVNYGYTF. CDR3 in DNA: TGTGCCAGCAGTGTCAACTATGGCTACACCTTC.

The chain has TRBV15 and TRBJ2-5; 12 nucleotides match TRBD1. Germline trimming cut 0 bases from V and 5 bases from J; bases unmatched to any gene: 4. This CDR3 contains 16 residues. Germline-derived CDR1 and CDR2 are LNHNV and YYDKDF (reference sequence). In DNA form, the CDR3 reads TGTGCCACCAGCAGAGACGGGGACAGGGGGCGTGAGACCCAGTACTTC. Its protein product is CATSRDGDRGRETQYF.

This clonotype has ten or more counts. This chain links TRBV6-1 with TRBJ2-1; 10 bases line up with TRBD1. This CDR3 comprises 15 residues. Per germline, CDR1 MNHNS and CDR2 SASEGT. V was clipped by 3 bases and J by 9 bases; unmatched bases: 8. The CDR3 loop reads CASSDGTGDGGEQFF. Here the CDR3 DNA reads TGTGCCAGCAGTGACGGGACAGGGGATGGGGGTGAGCAGTTCTTC.

The V call is TRBV27, the J call TRBJ2-7, with D possibly matching TRBD2 (5 bases). Trimming shortened V by 5 bases and J by 6 bases, and 11 bases separated the two germline ends. This CDR3 has 12 amino acids. Per the germline V gene, CDR1 is MNHEY and CDR2 is SMNVEV (reference sequence). As DNA, the CDR3 is TGTGCCAGCAGTGAGGGTATGAGCGAGCAGTACTTC. Translation gives CASSEGMSEQYF.

Points on this clonotype: At one end, the junction sequence differs from germline, possibly due to a read error. The V call is TRBV28, the J call TRBJ2-5, with D unresolved. Germline CDR1 is MDHEN and CDR2 is SYDVKM. The CDR3 consists of 11 residues. CDR3 DNA: TGTGCCAGCAGTTTACCGGGCCCCCACGACTTC. Protein: CASSLPGPHDF.

CDR3 protein: CASRGLEVDEQFF. The CDR3 DNA is TGTGCCAGCAGGGGACTAGAGGTCGATGAGCAGTTCTTC. This chain connects TRBV25-1 to TRBJ2-1, with 8 bases aligning to TRBD2. Germline V gene sequence: CDR1 MGHDK, CDR2 SYGVNS. Germline trimming cut 6 bases from V and 8 bases from J; bases unmatched to any gene: 6. This CDR3 spans 13 amino acids.

This sequence joins TRBV29-1 and TRBJ1-2; 8 bases are a match to TRBD1. The CDR3 is 14 amino acids. With V trimmed by 4 bases and J by 2 bases, 6 bases remained unmatched. Germline CDR1 SQVTM, CDR2 ANQGSEA. The CDR3 spells CSVVGDRLNYGYTF. The DNA for the CDR3 is TGCAGCGTTGTGGGGGACAGGCTCAACTATGGCTACACCTTC.

This clonotype was seen more than once but under ten times. The chain recombines TRBV20-1 with TRBJ2-2; perhaps TRBD1 as D (5 bases). Trimming removed 0 bases from V and 6 bases from J, with 11 bases in between. The length of the CDR3 is 14 residues. Germline V gene data show CDR1 as DFQATT and CDR2 as SNEGSKA (reference sequence). The CDR3 bases are TGCAGTGCTAGAGATCCTGGCAGGGCCGGGGAGCTGTTTTTT. It yields the protein CSARDPGRAGELFF.

This clonotype occurred a few times. The chain has TRBV6-5 and TRBJ2-1; D ambiguous. The CDR3 runs 14 residues. Per the germline V gene, CDR1 is MNHEY and CDR2 is SVGAGI. Trimming pared 1 base from V and 8 bases from J, leaving 12 bases between. CDR3 in amino acids: CASSYLVGEYEQFF. Here the CDR3 DNA reads TGTGCCAGCAGTTACTTAGTAGGCGAATATGAGCAGTTCTTC.

This clonotype was picked up many times. The chain employs TRBV6-1 and TRBJ1-2; TRBD1 aligns across 9 bases. Germline CDR1 is MNHNS and CDR2 is SASEGT. This CDR3 spans 15 amino acids. Trimming removed 4 bases from V and 0 bases from J; junction bases left unmatched: 3. CDR3 DNA sequence: TGTGCCAGCAGTGCATACAGGGGGCCTAACTATGGCTACACCTTC. It translates to CASSAYRGPNYGYTF.

The chain links TRBV20-1 to TRBJ1-2, with 8 bases aligning to TRBD1. This CDR3 region has 14 residues. Per germline, CDR1 DFQATT and CDR2 SNEGSKA (reference sequence). The trim removed 0 bases at V and 1 base at J, leaving 1 base unmatched. The CDR3 loop is CSARDRGLNYGYTF. The DNA of the CDR3 is TGCAGTGCTAGAGACAGGGGGCTTAACTATGGCTACACCTTC.

This clonotype was counted a single time. CDR3 nucleotides: TGTGCCAGCAGCCCGAATCCGGGCCAGTATAACTATGGCTACACCTTC. It is translated as CASSPNPGQYNYGYTF. The rearrangement joins TRBV7-9 to TRBJ1-2; D unclear. Deletions cut 5 bases from V and 1 base from J, with 17 bases between. The CDR3 consists of 16 residues. From germline, CDR1 is SEHNR and CDR2 FQNEAQ (reference sequence).

This rearrangement joins TRBV19 to TRBJ2-1; tentatively, D is TRBD1 (6 bases). CDR1 is LNHDA and CDR2 is SQIVND in the germline V gene (reference sequence). The V gene lost 1 base and the J gene lost 9 bases, with 10 bases spanning the gap. The CDR3 totals 13 residues. The CDR3 spells CASSIADRREQFF. The CDR3 nucleotides read TGTGCCAGTAGTATAGCAGACAGGCGTGAGCAGTTCTTC.